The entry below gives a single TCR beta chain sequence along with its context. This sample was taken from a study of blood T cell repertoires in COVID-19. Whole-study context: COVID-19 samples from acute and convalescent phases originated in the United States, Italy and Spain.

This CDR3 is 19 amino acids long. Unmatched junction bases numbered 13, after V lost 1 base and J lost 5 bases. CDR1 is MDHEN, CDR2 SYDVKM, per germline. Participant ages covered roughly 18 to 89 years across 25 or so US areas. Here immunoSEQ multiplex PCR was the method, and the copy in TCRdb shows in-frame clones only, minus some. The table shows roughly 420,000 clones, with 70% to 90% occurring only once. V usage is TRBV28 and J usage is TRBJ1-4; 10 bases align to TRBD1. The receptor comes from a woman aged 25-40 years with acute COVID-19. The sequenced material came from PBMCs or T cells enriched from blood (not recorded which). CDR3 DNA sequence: TGTGCCAGCAGTTTATTGGGTATGAGGCCGGACAGGGGGAATGAAAAACTGTTTTTT. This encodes CASSLLGMRPDRGNEKLFF.